This T cell receptor beta chain was captured in a study of OX40 agonist ivuxolimab in advanced cancers. Study information: Among those enrolled, mean age was about 58 years (range roughly 23 to 90) and about 81% were male. Whole-study findings and limits: Circulating CD4+ and CD8+ T cells showed clonal expansion by week 6 at 0.1 to 3.0 mg/kg. There were, on average, more expanded clones in CD8+ T cells than in CD4+. It was also the case that some nonresponders had low normalized T-cell clonal expansion.

Germline-derived CDR1 and CDR2 are SGHVT and SQSDAQ. Trimming stripped 4 bases from V and 0 bases from J, with 8 bases between. This CDR3 comprises 14 residues. About this clone: Its target is unknown.

The protocol was immunoSEQ multiplex PCR, while the TCRdb copy is restricted to in-frame clones and leaves out a portion. The sample holds some 49,000 clones, around 85% seen once. The clonotype was recovered from an adult with an advanced solid tumor such as melanoma, head and neck, liver or kidney cancer. The chain carries TRBV7-4 and TRBJ2-3; no reliable D call. This specimen was CD4+ or CD8+ T cells sorted from blood, taken in a trial of the OX40 agonist ivuxolimab. The CDR3 loop is CASSSPESTDTQYF. The CDR3 DNA reads as TGTGCCAGCAGCTCCCCCGAAAGCACAGATACGCAGTATTTT.